Listed below are T cell receptor beta chains from one sample, sequenced in a study of shared clonotypes between healthy human individuals. The protocol was immunoSEQ multiplex PCR, while the TCRdb copy is restricted to in-frame clones and leaves out a portion. The repertoire holds some 470,000 clones, about 82% seen once, with approximately 12% in the top ten. The sample was PBMCs. All receptors come from a middle-aged woman in good health. Some clones in this sample may be carry-over from other donors' samples. Each CDR3 is given with its conserved first and last residue. Each record gives: J gene, clone size, D gene, V gene, CDR3 protein, CDR3 DNA. D genes are given only for firm matches. The listing skips clone size in some rows; elsewhere it reads once, few, many or a size class.

j_call: TRBJ2-1
clone_size: -
d_call: TRBD2
v_call: TRBV9
cdr3_aa: CASSVGGSGNNEQFF
cdr3_nt: TGTGCCAGCAGCGTAGGGGGTAGCGGGAACAATGAGCAGTTCTTC

j_call: TRBJ2-1
clone_size: -
d_call: TRBD2
v_call: TRBV19
cdr3_aa: CASTTPGLETEQFF
cdr3_nt: TGTGCCAGTACCACACCGGGACTAGAGACTGAGCAGTTCTTC

j_call: TRBJ2-7
clone_size: -
d_call: TRBD1
v_call: TRBV14
cdr3_aa: CASSRGQVGREQYF
cdr3_nt: TGTGCCAGCAGCCGGGGACAGGTCGGTAGGGAGCAGTACTTC

j_call: TRBJ2-5
clone_size: once
d_call: -
v_call: TRBV5-4
cdr3_aa: CASSLELAEETQYF
cdr3_nt: TGTGCCAGCAGCTTGGAACTAGCAGAAGAGACCCAGTACTTC

j_call: TRBJ1-4
clone_size: -
d_call: -
v_call: TRBV6-1
cdr3_aa: CATEAPWDEKLFF
cdr3_nt: TGTGCCACCGAGGCCCCTTGGGATGAAAAACTGTTTTTT

j_call: TRBJ2-7
clone_size: once
d_call: -
v_call: TRBV6-6
cdr3_aa: CASRSLRAYEQYF
cdr3_nt: TGTGCCAGCAGGTCTTTAAGAGCCTACGAGCAGTACTTC

j_call: TRBJ1-5
clone_size: many
d_call: TRBD1
v_call: TRBV7-9
cdr3_aa: CASSLQGDQPQHF
cdr3_nt: TGTGCCAGCAGCTTACAGGGGGATCAGCCCCAGCATTTT

j_call: TRBJ1-3
clone_size: -
d_call: -
v_call: TRBV9
cdr3_aa: CASSVAPDLFSGNTIYF
cdr3_nt: TGTGCCAGCAGCGTAGCGCCGGACCTCTTCTCTGGAAACACCATATATTTT

j_call: TRBJ2-1
clone_size: -
d_call: -
v_call: TRBV28
cdr3_aa: CATTRVYEQFF
cdr3_nt: TGTGCCACCACTCGGGTCTATGAGCAGTTCTTC

j_call: TRBJ2-7
clone_size: once
d_call: TRBD2
v_call: TRBV5-4
cdr3_aa: CASKRTSGFGEQYF
cdr3_nt: TGTGCCAGCAAACGGACTAGCGGGTTTGGTGAGCAGTACTTC

j_call: TRBJ2-7
clone_size: many
d_call: -
v_call: TRBV28
cdr3_aa: CASSFQNYEQYF
cdr3_nt: TGTGCCAGCAGTTTCCAGAACTACGAGCAGTACTTC

j_call: TRBJ2-7
clone_size: -
d_call: TRBD2
v_call: TRBV19
cdr3_aa: CASSMGTSGYEQYF
cdr3_nt: TGTGCCAGTAGTATGGGGACTAGTGGCTACGAGCAGTACTTC

j_call: TRBJ2-7
clone_size: few
d_call: -
v_call: TRBV7-9
cdr3_aa: CASSPGTLYEQYF
cdr3_nt: TGTGCCAGCAGCCCCGGGACCTTATACGAGCAGTACTTC

j_call: TRBJ2-5
clone_size: -
d_call: -
v_call: TRBV4-3
cdr3_aa: CASSQDLSSVGETQYF
cdr3_nt: TGCGCCAGCAGCCAAGATCTCTCTTCGGTAGGAGAGACCCAGTACTTC

j_call: TRBJ2-2
clone_size: -
d_call: -
v_call: TRBV7-2
cdr3_aa: CASSPRGNTGELFF
cdr3_nt: TGTGCCAGCAGCCCCAGGGGGAACACCGGGGAGCTGTTTTTT

j_call: TRBJ2-1
clone_size: -
d_call: TRBD2
v_call: TRBV10-3
cdr3_aa: CAISESRAGVINEQFF
cdr3_nt: TGTGCCATCAGTGAGTCGAGGGCGGGAGTAATCAATGAGCAGTTCTTC

j_call: TRBJ2-1
clone_size: -
d_call: TRBD2
v_call: TRBV9
cdr3_aa: CASSVARGTSGKTNEQFF
cdr3_nt: TGTGCCAGCAGCGTAGCTCGCGGGACTAGCGGGAAAACCAATGAGCAGTTCTTC

j_call: TRBJ1-1
clone_size: -
d_call: -
v_call: TRBV28
cdr3_aa: CASRTGYQGEAFF
cdr3_nt: TGTGCCAGCAGGACTGGGTACCAGGGTGAAGCTTTCTTT

j_call: TRBJ2-2
clone_size: few
d_call: -
v_call: TRBV2
cdr3_aa: CASKVGATGELFF
cdr3_nt: TGTGCCAGCAAGGTCGGGGCCACCGGGGAGCTGTTTTTT

j_call: TRBJ1-5
clone_size: -
d_call: -
v_call: TRBV4-1
cdr3_aa: CASSPGVGQPQHF
cdr3_nt: TGCGCCAGCAGCCCAGGGGTGGGACAGCCCCAGCATTTT

j_call: TRBJ2-1
clone_size: -
d_call: TRBD2
v_call: TRBV18
cdr3_aa: CASSPRTSGDNNEQFF
cdr3_nt: TGTGCCAGCTCACCCCGGACTAGCGGGGATAACAATGAGCAGTTCTTC

j_call: TRBJ2-3
clone_size: -
d_call: TRBD2
v_call: TRBV6-4
cdr3_aa: CASRKTSVTDTQYF
cdr3_nt: TGTGCCAGCAGGAAGACTAGCGTCACAGATACGCAGTATTTT

j_call: TRBJ2-7
clone_size: few
d_call: -
v_call: TRBV5-8
cdr3_aa: CASSFRPGYEQYF
cdr3_nt: TGTGCCAGCAGCTTCCGTCCGGGGTACGAGCAGTACTTC

j_call: TRBJ2-7
clone_size: -
d_call: -
v_call: TRBV18
cdr3_aa: CASSLLDGGHEQYF
cdr3_nt: TGTGCCAGCTCACTGCTGGACGGGGGTCACGAGCAGTACTTC

j_call: TRBJ2-2
clone_size: -
d_call: -
v_call: TRBV14
cdr3_aa: CASHRGPNTGELFF
cdr3_nt: TGTGCCAGCCATAGGGGACCTAACACCGGGGAGCTGTTTTTT

j_call: TRBJ2-1
clone_size: -
d_call: TRBD2
v_call: TRBV4-1
cdr3_aa: CASSQRELAGVGEQFF
cdr3_nt: TGCGCCAGCAGCCAACGGGAACTAGCGGGAGTTGGTGAGCAGTTCTTC

j_call: TRBJ2-7
clone_size: -
d_call: -
v_call: TRBV5-5
cdr3_aa: CASSYREAYEQYF
cdr3_nt: TGTGCCAGCAGCTACAGGGAGGCCTACGAGCAGTACTTC

j_call: TRBJ2-2
clone_size: -
d_call: -
v_call: TRBV27
cdr3_aa: CASSRDSRFGELFF
cdr3_nt: TGTGCCAGCAGTCGGGACTCACGGTTCGGGGAGCTGTTTTTT

j_call: TRBJ2-3
clone_size: -
d_call: -
v_call: TRBV19
cdr3_aa: CASSSRVGSDTQYF
cdr3_nt: TGTGCCAGTAGTTCCCGGGTAGGGTCAGATACGCAGTATTTT

j_call: TRBJ1-5
clone_size: many
d_call: -
v_call: TRBV19
cdr3_aa: CASSIEAGSRNQPQHF
cdr3_nt: TGTGCCAGTAGTATAGAGGCAGGCAGTAGGAATCAGCCCCAGCATTTT

j_call: TRBJ2-1
clone_size: -
d_call: TRBD2
v_call: TRBV5-4
cdr3_aa: CASSFGAGARNEQFF
cdr3_nt: TGTGCCAGCAGCTTCGGAGCGGGAGCACGAAATGAGCAGTTCTTC

j_call: TRBJ2-7
clone_size: -
d_call: TRBD2
v_call: TRBV5-1
cdr3_aa: CASSDTGTSSYEQYF
cdr3_nt: TGCGCCAGCAGCGACACCGGGACTAGCAGCTACGAGCAGTACTTC

j_call: TRBJ2-7
clone_size: -
d_call: TRBD2
v_call: TRBV28
cdr3_aa: CASRLAGVYEQYF
cdr3_nt: TGTGCCAGCAGGCTAGCGGGAGTATACGAGCAGTACTTC

j_call: TRBJ2-7
clone_size: -
d_call: -
v_call: TRBV5-4
cdr3_aa: CASSLEVSSHEQYF
cdr3_nt: TGTGCCAGCAGCTTGGAAGTTTCCTCCCACGAGCAGTACTTC

j_call: TRBJ1-2
clone_size: -
d_call: TRBD1
v_call: TRBV19
cdr3_aa: CASSLNQGVYTF
cdr3_nt: TGTGCCAGTTCCCTCAATCAGGGGGTCTACACCTTC

j_call: TRBJ2-1
clone_size: -
d_call: TRBD2
v_call: TRBV10-3
cdr3_aa: CATGTSGYNEQFF
cdr3_nt: TGTGCCACCGGGACTAGCGGATACAATGAGCAGTTCTTC

j_call: TRBJ2-7
clone_size: -
d_call: TRBD2
v_call: TRBV27
cdr3_aa: CASRELAGGLYEQYF
cdr3_nt: TGTGCCAGCAGAGAACTAGCGGGAGGGCTCTACGAGCAGTACTTC

j_call: TRBJ2-5
clone_size: -
d_call: TRBD1
v_call: TRBV9
cdr3_aa: CASSPQPGQVVETQYF
cdr3_nt: TGTGCCAGCAGCCCTCAGCCGGGACAGGTCGTAGAGACCCAGTACTTC

j_call: TRBJ2-3
clone_size: once
d_call: TRBD1
v_call: TRBV25-1
cdr3_aa: CASSITSGDREGDTQYF
cdr3_nt: TGTGCCAGCAGTATCACAAGCGGGGACAGGGAGGGAGATACGCAGTATTTT

j_call: TRBJ2-3
clone_size: -
d_call: TRBD2
v_call: TRBV15
cdr3_aa: CATSERTSGSATQYF
cdr3_nt: TGTGCCACCAGCGAACGGACTAGCGGGAGCGCTACGCAGTATTTT

j_call: TRBJ2-2
clone_size: -
d_call: -
v_call: TRBV6-4
cdr3_aa: CASRQGGDTGELFF
cdr3_nt: TGTGCCAGCAGGCAGGGAGGTGACACCGGGGAGCTGTTTTTT

j_call: TRBJ2-1
clone_size: -
d_call: -
v_call: TRBV27
cdr3_aa: CASLSWSNEQFF
cdr3_nt: TGTGCCAGCTTGAGTTGGAGCAATGAGCAGTTCTTC

j_call: TRBJ2-5
clone_size: -
d_call: -
v_call: TRBV11-2
cdr3_aa: CASSHYRVTGETQYF
cdr3_nt: TGTGCCAGCAGCCATTATCGGGTTACGGGAGAGACCCAGTACTTC

j_call: TRBJ2-7
clone_size: few
d_call: TRBD2
v_call: TRBV14
cdr3_aa: CASSRGLGIAYEQYF
cdr3_nt: TGTGCCAGCAGCCGGGGACTAGGAATAGCCTACGAGCAGTACTTC

j_call: TRBJ2-1
clone_size: -
d_call: TRBD2
v_call: TRBV29-1
cdr3_aa: CSVPGTSGSGSYNEQFF
cdr3_nt: TGCAGCGTCCCCGGGACTAGCGGGAGTGGATCCTACAATGAGCAGTTCTTC

j_call: TRBJ2-7
clone_size: once
d_call: TRBD2
v_call: TRBV5-6
cdr3_aa: CASSLPGGSYEQYF
cdr3_nt: TGTGCCAGCAGCTTACCGGGAGGTTCCTACGAGCAGTACTTC

j_call: TRBJ1-6
clone_size: -
d_call: TRBD1
v_call: TRBV10-3
cdr3_aa: CAISEAGGNSPLHF
cdr3_nt: TGTGCCATCAGTGAGGCAGGGGGCAATTCACCCCTCCACTTT

j_call: TRBJ2-4
clone_size: -
d_call: TRBD1
v_call: TRBV19
cdr3_aa: CASSISVQGQNIQYF
cdr3_nt: TGTGCCAGTAGTATTTCGGTACAGGGGCAAAACATTCAGTACTTC

j_call: TRBJ1-2
clone_size: -
d_call: -
v_call: TRBV5-1
cdr3_aa: CASSSQDGGYTF
cdr3_nt: TGCGCCAGCAGCTCACAGGATGGTGGCTACACCTTC

j_call: TRBJ2-3
clone_size: -
d_call: -
v_call: TRBV5-1
cdr3_aa: CASSASTATDTQYF
cdr3_nt: TGCGCCAGCAGCGCCTCCACAGCCACAGATACGCAGTATTTT

j_call: TRBJ2-3
clone_size: -
d_call: TRBD2
v_call: TRBV5-1
cdr3_aa: CASSLGLAVLSDTQYF
cdr3_nt: TGCGCCAGCAGCTTGGGACTAGCGGTCCTCTCAGATACGCAGTATTTT

j_call: TRBJ2-3
clone_size: -
d_call: TRBD2
v_call: TRBV6-5
cdr3_aa: CASSRGLVLDTQYF
cdr3_nt: TGTGCCAGCAGCCGTGGACTAGTTCTAGATACGCAGTATTTT

j_call: TRBJ2-3
clone_size: -
d_call: TRBD2
v_call: TRBV30
cdr3_aa: CAWNLAGGNTQYF
cdr3_nt: TGTGCCTGGAATCTAGCGGGAGGGAATACGCAGTATTTT